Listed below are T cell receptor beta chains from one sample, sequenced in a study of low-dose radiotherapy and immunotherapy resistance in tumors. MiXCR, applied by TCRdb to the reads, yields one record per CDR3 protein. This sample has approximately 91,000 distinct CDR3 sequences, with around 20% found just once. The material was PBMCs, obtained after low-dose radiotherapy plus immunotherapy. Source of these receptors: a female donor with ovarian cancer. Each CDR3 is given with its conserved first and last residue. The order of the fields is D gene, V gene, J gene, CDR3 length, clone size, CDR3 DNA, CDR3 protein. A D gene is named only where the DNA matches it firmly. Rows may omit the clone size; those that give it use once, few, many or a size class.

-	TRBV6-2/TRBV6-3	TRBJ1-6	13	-	TGTGCCAGCACCGTCCGGGAATCGGCACCCCTCCACTTT	CASTVRESAPLHF
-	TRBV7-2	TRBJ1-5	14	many	TGTGCCAGCAGCTTAGGGGGGAGAAATCAGCCCCAGCATTTT	CASSLGGRNQPQHF
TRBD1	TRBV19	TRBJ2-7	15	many	TGTGCCAGTAGTAGAACCGGGACAGGAGGGTACGAGCAGTACTTC	CASSRTGTGGYEQYF
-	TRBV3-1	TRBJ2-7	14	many	TGTGCCAGCAGCCATTTGCGGGGTGGGGGCGAGCAGTACTTC	CASSHLRGGGEQYF
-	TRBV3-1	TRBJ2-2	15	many	TGTGCCAGCAGCCAAGACCTCTCGGGTACCGGGGAGCTGTTTTTT	CASSQDLSGTGELFF
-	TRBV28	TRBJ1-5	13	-	TGTGCCAGCCGGGGGCGCCTCAATCAGCCCCAGCATTTT	CASRGRLNQPQHF
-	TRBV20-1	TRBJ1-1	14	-	TGCAGTGCTAGAGGCGGGTTCGGGAACACTGAAGCTTTCTTT	CSARGGFGNTEAFF
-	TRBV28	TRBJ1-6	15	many	TGTGCCAGCAATAGGCAGCCCTCCTATAATTCACCCCTCCACTTT	CASNRQPSYNSPLHF
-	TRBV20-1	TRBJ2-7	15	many	TGCAGTGCTAATACTATAGACCCAGCAACCTACGAGCAGTACTTC	CSANTIDPATYEQYF
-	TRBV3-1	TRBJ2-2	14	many	TGTGCCAGCAGCCAAGTGCGTCACACCGGGGAGCTGTTTTTT	CASSQVRHTGELFF
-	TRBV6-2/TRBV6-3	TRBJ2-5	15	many	TGTGCCAGCAGTTACTCCCCCCAGGGACGAGAGACCCAGTACTTC	CASSYSPQGRETQYF
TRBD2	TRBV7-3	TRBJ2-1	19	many	TGTGCCAGCAGCCGATTGGGACGACTAGCGGGAGACCTCTACAATGAGCAGTTCTTC	CASSRLGRLAGDLYNEQFF
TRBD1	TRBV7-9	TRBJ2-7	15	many	TGTGCCAGCAGCCAGACACAGGGGGCTGGCTACGAGCAGTACTTC	CASSQTQGAGYEQYF
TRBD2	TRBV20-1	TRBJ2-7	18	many	TGCAGTGCCGGAGGTGGTGCTAGCGGGGGGGCATTTACCTACGAGCAGTACTTC	CSAGGGASGGAFTYEQYF
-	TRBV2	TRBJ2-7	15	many	TGTGCCAGCAGTGAAGCGCGGGGCACTATGGGCGAGCAGTACTTC	CASSEARGTMGEQYF
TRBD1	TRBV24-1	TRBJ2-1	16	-	TGTGCCACCAGTGATAGACAGGGAAGCCTTCTTGATGAGCAGTTCTTC	CATSDRQGSLLDEQFF
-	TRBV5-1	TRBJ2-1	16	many	TGCGCCAGCAGCTTGGATGGGCTAGGTTCCTACAATGAGCAGTTCTTC	CASSLDGLGSYNEQFF
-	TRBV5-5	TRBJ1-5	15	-	TGTGCCAGCAGCTTGGCTTTAGGTAGCAATCAGCCCCAGCATTTT	CASSLALGSNQPQHF
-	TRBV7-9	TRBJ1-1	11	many	TGTGCCAGCAGCCAGAAGGGTGACGCTTTCTTT	CASSQKGDAFF
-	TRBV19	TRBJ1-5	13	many	TGTGCCAGTAGTATCGGAAGAGATCAGCCCCAGCATTTT	CASSIGRDQPQHF
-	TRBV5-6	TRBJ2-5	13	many	TGTGCCAGCAGTTTCGGAGACCAAGAGACCCAGTACTTC	CASSFGDQETQYF
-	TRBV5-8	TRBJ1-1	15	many	TGTGCCAGCAGCTTGGTGCGGGGGATAAGGTCTGAAGCTTTCTTT	CASSLVRGIRSEAFF
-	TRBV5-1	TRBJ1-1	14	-	TGCGCCAGCAGCTTGGGGTCGACGAACACTGAAGCTTTCTTT	CASSLGSTNTEAFF
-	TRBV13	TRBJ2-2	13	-	TGTGCCAGCAGCTTAACTGGTCCCGGGGAGCTGTTTTTT	CASSLTGPGELFF